This T cell receptor beta chain comes out of a study of CD8+ T cells in alopecia areata. At the level of the study: Tofacitinib was taken orally by treated patients, and the dose was 5 to 10 mg twice daily. Dosing spanned 6 to 18 months on tofacitinib, then 6 months off drug.

Extracted RNA was reverse transcribed, and the resulting cDNA served as sequencing template. Sequencing was performed with immunoSEQ multiplex PCR; in TCRdb, only in-frame clones are kept and a portion is missing. In the table there are about 200,000 clones, approximately 61% of which are singletons. Germline CDR1 LNHNV, CDR2 YYDKDF (reference sequence). The ends were cut back, 0 bases at V and 4 bases at J, with 10 bases in the middle. The CDR3 contains 15 residues. Sequenced here: CD4+ T cells sorted from blood, sampled at week 0. The sequence was obtained from a human donor with alopecia areata. This chain uses TRBV15 with TRBJ2-1; a possible D gene is TRBD2 (6 bases). CDR3 sequence reads: CATSRERGTYNEQFF. CDR3 in DNA: TGTGCCACCAGCAGAGAACGGGGGACTTACAATGAGCAGTTCTTC.